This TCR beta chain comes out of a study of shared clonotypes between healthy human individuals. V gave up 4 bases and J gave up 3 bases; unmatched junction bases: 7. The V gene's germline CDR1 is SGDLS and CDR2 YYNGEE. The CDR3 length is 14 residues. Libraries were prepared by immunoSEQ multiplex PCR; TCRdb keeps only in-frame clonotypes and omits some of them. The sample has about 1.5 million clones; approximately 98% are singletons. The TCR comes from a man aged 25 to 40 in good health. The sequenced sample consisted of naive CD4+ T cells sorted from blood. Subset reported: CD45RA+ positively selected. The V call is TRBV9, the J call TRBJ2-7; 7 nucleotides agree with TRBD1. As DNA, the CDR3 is TGTGCCAGCAGCCCCCGACAGGGTAACTACGAGCAGTACTTC. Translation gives CASSPRQGNYEQYF.